The entry that follows covers one TCR beta chain sequence. It lacks a known antigen. Qualities for individual bases were not recorded, and no much larger clone is one base off. The source of the sample is a study of T cell responses to AZD1222 COVID-19 vaccine (TCRdb year 2021). Background on the whole study: Because spike-specific TCR depth and breadth did not differ between the two schedules, AZD1222 recipients who got a second dose at roughly 4 weeks were pooled with those who got a second dose at roughly 12 weeks. TCR sequencing covered fewer than 250 trial participants: 207 given two doses of AZD1222 and 26 given two doses of MenACWY control vaccine. Trial participants were enrolled into age subgroups of 18-55, 56-69 and 70-plus years, which contained 148, 28 and 57 TCR-sequenced participants, respectively.

The sample's time point label is to be understood as: baseline before first vaccination. Vaccinee samples came from UK trials COV001 and COV002, including a single-blind randomized controlled phase 2/3 trial of AZD1222 (ChAdOx1 nCoV-19) in healthy adults. Trial participant PBMC samples were collected at day 0 and day 28 after the second dose for TCRbeta chain sequencing. The CDR3 regions of human TCRbeta chains were analyzed by immunosequencing. The paper's data handling went like this. TCRs in the repertoires were compared against a reference library of SARS-CoV-2-specific TCRs that had been generated with the MIRA antigen-specificity platform. Breadth was defined as the fraction of unique TCRs that were SARS-CoV-2-associated, and depth was defined as the fraction of total T cells that were SARS-CoV-2-associated. Using the MIRA data, each spike-specific TCR was mapped to the spike region that the TCR reacts to and placed in a CD4 or CD8 class. Log10-transformed breadth and depth values were compared by one-way ANOVA with Sidak's multiple comparisons tests. Held by TCRdb, this immuneACCESS table contains in-frame sequences only and omits some clones. Under half of the omission traces to an unresolved V gene where checked; the cause of the rest is unknown. Clone size and the V and J calls come from that table; the DNA yielded D and trimming. Here the sample has roughly 120,000 clones; around 92% occur a single time. The ten largest clones represent about 14% of the sample.

What the authors observed across the whole study: In the small 56-69-year group, the increase in depth fell short of significance, most likely because of low power. After two AZD1222 doses, spike-specific TCR breadth and depth were significantly higher than at day 0 and than in MenACWY recipients. Because no day 14 peak-response samples were available, repertoires were characterized only after the peak T cell response. Epitopes outside the regions mutated in the B.1.351 and B.1.1.7 variants were reportedly recognized by nearly half of the unique spike-specific TCRs. The whole spike protein was spanned by vaccine-associated CD4 TCRs, and dominant responses were seen in regions 160-218 and 743-854. Only a handful of AZD1222 recipients were SARS-CoV-2 seropositive at baseline, limiting conclusions about previously exposed vaccinees. Participants were mostly white British and included more females than males, and it was suggested by the authors that clonal diversity may have been underestimated.

This sequence was found in an adult in good health. The sample consisted of peripheral blood, taken on day 0 of AZD1222 vaccination.

CDR3 protein: CATSSSGLSTDTQYF. Read as DNA, the sequence is TGTGCCACCAGCAGTAGCGGACTATCCACAGATACGCAGTATTTT. The sequence joins TRBV15 to TRBJ2-3; the D gene is perhaps TRBD2, from 6 matching bases. CDR1 and CDR2 were assigned from the germline V gene (reference sequence) as LNHNV and YYDKDF. Counted from cysteine to phenylalanine, this CDR3 has 15 amino acids. Just CDR3 DNA is preserved here, 45 bases in frame from base 1. Cut back by 3 bases and 2 bases, the V and J ends lie 12 bases apart.